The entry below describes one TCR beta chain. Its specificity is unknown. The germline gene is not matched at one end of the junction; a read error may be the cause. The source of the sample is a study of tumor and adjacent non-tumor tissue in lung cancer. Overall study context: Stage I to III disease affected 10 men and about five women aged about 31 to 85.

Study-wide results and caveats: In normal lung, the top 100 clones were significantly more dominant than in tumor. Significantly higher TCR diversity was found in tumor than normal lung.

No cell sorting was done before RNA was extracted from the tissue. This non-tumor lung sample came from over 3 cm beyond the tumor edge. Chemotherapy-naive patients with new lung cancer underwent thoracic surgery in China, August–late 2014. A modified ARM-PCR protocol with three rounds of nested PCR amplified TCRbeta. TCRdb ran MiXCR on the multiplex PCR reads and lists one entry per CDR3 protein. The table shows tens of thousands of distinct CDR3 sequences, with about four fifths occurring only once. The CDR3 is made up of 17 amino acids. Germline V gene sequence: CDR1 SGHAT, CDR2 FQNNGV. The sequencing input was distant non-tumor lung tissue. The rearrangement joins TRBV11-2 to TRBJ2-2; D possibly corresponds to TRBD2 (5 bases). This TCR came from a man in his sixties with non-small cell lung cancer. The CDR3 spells CASSLANGETNTGELLF. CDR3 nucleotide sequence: TGTGCCAGCAGCTTAGCTAACGGGGAGACGAACACCGGGGAGCTGCTTTTT.